Listed here are 18 T cell receptor beta chains from one sample, sequenced in a study of OX40 agonist ivuxolimab in advanced cancers. Only in-frame clones appear in the TCRdb table, and some are missing; sequencing was by immunoSEQ multiplex PCR. Seen here are approximately 33,000 clones, over 85% observed once, and the top ten hold around 9.8%. The material was CD4+ or CD8+ T cells sorted from blood, obtained in a trial of the OX40 agonist ivuxolimab. All receptors come from an adult with an advanced solid tumor such as melanoma, head and neck, liver or kidney cancer.

The chain couples TRBV7-2 to TRBJ1-5; the D is unclear. CDR3 size: 13 residues. The V and J ends lost 6 bases and 1 base respectively, with 7 bases between them. Germline V gene sequence: CDR1 SGHTA, CDR2 FQGNSA. CDR3 region: CASSQQSNQPQHF. The CDR3 coding sequence is TGTGCCAGCAGTCAACAGAGCAATCAGCCCCAGCATTTT.

V is TRBV10-3 and J is TRBJ1-2; 11 nucleotides match TRBD1. The trim removed 2 bases at V and 5 bases at J, leaving 1 base unmatched. The CDR3 length is 14 residues. The germline gives CDR1 ENHRY, CDR2 SYGVKD. CDR3 region: CAISEGQGAYGYTF. The CDR3 coding sequence is TGTGCCATCAGTGAGGGACAGGGGGCGTATGGCTACACCTTC.

The V and J genes are TRBV10-3 and TRBJ1-1; a possible D gene is TRBD1 (5 bases). This CDR3 is built from 17 residues. V was trimmed by 5 bases and J by 0 bases, leaving 19 bases between them. Germline values: CDR1 ENHRY, CDR2 SYGVKD. The CDR3: CAISSQGVLGMNTEAFF. For the CDR3, the DNA is TGTGCCATCAGTTCCCAGGGTGTATTGGGGATGAACACTGAAGCTTTCTTT.

This clone was recorded only once. The chain uses TRBV5-1 and TRBJ2-3; TRBD2 matches at 16 bases. V lost 2 bases, J lost 4 bases, and 13 bases stayed unmatched. The CDR3 is 20 residues long. Germline V gene data show CDR1 as SGHRS and CDR2 as YFSETQ. This CDR3 reads CASSFGVPGLAGGPADTQYF. CDR3 bases: TGCGCCAGCAGCTTCGGAGTACCGGGACTAGCGGGAGGGCCGGCAGATACGCAGTATTTT. Full variable domain (missing parts from reference TRBV5-1 and TRBJ2-3): KAGVTQTPRYLIKTRGQQVTLSCSPISGHRSVSWYQQTPGQGLQFLFEYFSETQRNKGNFPGRFSGRQFSNSRSEMNVSTLELGDSALYLCASSFGVPGLAGGPADTQYFGPGTRLTVL.

The chain couples TRBV11-1 to TRBJ1-2; a possible D gene is TRBD1 (5 bases). In germline, CDR1 is SGHAT, CDR2 FQDESV (reference sequence). CDR3 length equals 12 residues. V shed 3 bases and J shed 8 bases, with 10 bases lying between them. CDR3 loop: CASSLEGVGYTF. As DNA, the CDR3 is TGTGCCAGCAGCTTGGAAGGGGTCGGCTACACCTTC. Drawing the rest from reference TRBV11-1 and TRBJ1-2, the complete variable domain is EAEVAQSPRYKITEKSQAVAFWCDPISGHATLYWYRQILGQGPELLVQFQDESVVDDSQLPKDRFSAERLKGVDSTLKIQPAELGDSAMYLCASSLEGVGYTFGSGTRLTVV.

This clone has a handful of counts. V is TRBV7-3 and J is TRBJ2-2; D is ambiguous. With 5 bases removed from V and 2 bases from J, the gap between germline ends came to 3 bases. Germline assignment: CDR1 SGHTA and CDR2 FQGTGA. This CDR3 has 12 amino acids. CDR3 sequence (DNA): TGTGCCAGCAGCCCCAACACCGGGGAGCTGTTTTTT. Its protein product is CASSPNTGELFF. The full variable domain, with the rest looked up from reference TRBV7-3 and TRBJ2-2, is GAGVSQTPSNKVTEKGKYVELRCDPISGHTALYWYRQSLGQGPEFLIYFQGTGAADDSGLPNDRFFAVRPEGSVSTLKIQRTERGDSAVYLCASSPNTGELFFGEGSRLTVL.

This chain connects TRBV19 to TRBJ2-5, with TRBD1 identical over 8 bases. The CDR3 runs to 14 residues. Looked up from germline, CDR1 is LNHDA and CDR2 is SQIVND (reference sequence). Unmatched junction bases numbered 7, after V lost 6 bases and J lost 4 bases. CDR3 residues: CASRSQGAGETQYF. The CDR3 nucleotides read TGTGCCAGTAGGAGCCAGGGGGCCGGAGAGACCCAGTACTTC.

The chain recombines TRBV11-2 with TRBJ2-5, with D tentatively TRBD2 (6 bases). The CDR3 extends over 12 amino acids. Germline CDR1 SGHAT, CDR2 FQNNGV. V lost 5 bases and J lost 4, with 8 bases in between. The CDR3 DNA reads TGTGCCAGCAGCCGGGGAGGAGAGACCCAGTACTTC. Amino acids: CASSRGGETQYF.

J is TRBJ1-6 and V is TRBV5-4, with TRBD1 matching 11 bases. The junction had 6 bases not matched to a gene; V was cut back by 4 bases and J by 6 bases. Germline loops: CDR1 SGHNT, CDR2 YYREEE (reference sequence). This CDR3 is 16 amino acids long. CDR3 in amino acids: CASSPGQGATNSPLHF. Here the CDR3 DNA reads TGTGCCAGCAGCCCCGGACAGGGGGCGACTAATTCACCCCTCCACTTT.

J is TRBJ2-1 and V is TRBV5-1, with D tentatively TRBD2 (6 bases). CDR3 length equals 14 residues. CDR1 SGHRS and CDR2 YFSETQ come from the germline V gene. Trimming left V 3 bases short and J 5 bases short, with 12 bases between. CDR3 bases: TGCGCCAGCAGCTCCTTTGCGGGACACAATGAGCAGTTCTTC. Protein sequence: CASSSFAGHNEQFF.

The V and J genes are TRBV30 and TRBJ1-4; D is uncertain. V lost 0 bases and J 7 bases, leaving 12 bases between the germline ends. This CDR3 comprises 14 residues. The germline V gene encodes CDR1 GTSNPN and CDR2 SVGIG (reference sequence). CDR3 DNA sequence: TGTGCCTGGAGTGTGATGGCCGTGAGTGAAAAACTGTTTTTT. Its protein product is CAWSVMAVSEKLFF.

This chain uses TRBV6-4 with TRBJ1-1; 8 bases match TRBD1. The CDR3 is 13 amino acids. Per the germline V gene, CDR1 is MRHNA and CDR2 is SNTAGT. V lost 7 bases to trimming and J lost 4 bases; unmatched junction nucleotides: 5. Here the CDR3 DNA reads TGTGCCAGCACCAACGGACAGGGCACTGAAGCTTTCTTT. It specifies CASTNGQGTEAFF.

The rearrangement joins TRBV6-1 to TRBJ2-1; D possibly corresponds to TRBD2 (6 bases). V lost 4 bases, J lost 2 bases, and 12 bases lay in between. CDR3 length equals 15 residues. Germline V gives CDR1 MNHNS, CDR2 SASEGT. The CDR3 region has the DNA TGTGCCAGCAGTGTGGCCGGGAGCGCCTACAATGAGCAGTTCTTC. Amino acid sequence: CASSVAGSAYNEQFF.

The chain recombines TRBV27 with TRBJ1-1, with TRBD1 identical over 12 bases. The CDR3 sequence is 14 residues long. CDR1 is MNHEY, CDR2 SMNVEV, per germline (reference sequence). V lost 5 bases, J lost 2 bases, and 0 bases stayed unmatched. The CDR3 DNA sequence: TGTGCCAGCAGTGGGACAGGGGGCAACACTGAAGCTTTCTTT. Translated, it gives CASSGTGGNTEAFF.

This chain uses TRBV5-5 with TRBJ2-7; TRBD2 is a possible D gene (5 bases). CDR3 length: 14 residues. Germline CDR1 is SGHKS and CDR2 is YYEKEE (reference sequence). V was shortened by 4 bases and J by 0 bases, with 11 bases between the two germline ends. The CDR3 sequence is CASSRGGYSYEQYF. CDR3 nucleotides: TGTGCCAGCAGCCGCGGAGGTTACTCCTACGAGCAGTACTTC.

This rearrangement joins TRBV11-2 to TRBJ2-1; D may be TRBD2 (6 bases). V lost 0 bases and J 7 bases, leaving 10 bases between the germline ends. The CDR3 spans 14 residues. CDR1 is SGHAT and CDR2 is FQNNGV in the germline V gene. The DNA for the CDR3 is TGTGCCAGCAGCTTAGATATCCGGGGGAATGAGCAGTTCTTC. This encodes CASSLDIRGNEQFF.

The gene calls are TRBV28 and TRBJ1-5, with 9 bases identical to TRBD1. V lost 5 bases to trimming and J lost 8 bases; unmatched junction nucleotides: 13. CDR3 length equals 16 residues. Germline V gene sequence: CDR1 MDHEN, CDR2 SYDVKM. The CDR3 loop reads CASSPNGQGREKPQHF. The CDR3 nucleotides read TGTGCCAGCAGTCCGAATGGACAGGGGAGGGAAAAGCCCCAGCATTTT. Combining the CDR3 with reference TRBV28 and TRBJ1-5 gives the whole variable domain DVKVTQSSRYLVKRTGEKVFLECVQDMDHENMFWYRQDPGLGLRLIYFSYDVKMKEKGDIPEGYSVSREKKERFSLILESASTNQTSMYLCASSPNGQGREKPQHFGDGTRLSIL.

CDR3 region: CASSPGGYYNEQFF. The CDR3 DNA reads TGTGCCAGCAGCCCGGGGGGATATTACAATGAGCAGTTCTTC. The chain links TRBV28 to TRBJ2-1; 7 bases match TRBD2. The CDR3 consists of 14 residues. The V and J ends lost 6 bases and 4 bases, in that order; junction bases with no gene match: 6. Germline CDR1 MDHEN, CDR2 SYDVKM. The full variable domain, its missing parts supplied by reference TRBV28 and TRBJ2-1, is DVKVTQSSRYLVKRTGEKVFLECVQDMDHENMFWYRQDPGLGLRLIYFSYDVKMKEKGDIPEGYSVSREKKERFSLILESASTNQTSMYLCASSPGGYYNEQFFGPGTRLTVL.